Listed here are 19 T cell receptor beta chains from one sample, sequenced in a study of metastatic and nonmetastatic thyroid tumors. Among the patients, none had received any treatment before thyroid surgery. MiXCR reprocessed the PCR reads for TCRdb. The table shows some 29,000 clones, with 3.5% to 4% occurring only once. Sample: blood. The receptors stem from a male donor with papillary thyroid cancer or a benign thyroid nodule (not recorded which). Some clones in this sample may be carry-over from other donors' samples.

This clone appeared many times. The J gene is TRBJ2-2, the V gene TRBV3-1, with TRBD2 identical over 11 bases. The germline V gene encodes CDR1 LGHDT and CDR2 YNNKEL (reference sequence). V lost 4 bases, J lost 14 bases, and 9 bases stayed unmatched. The CDR3 totals 14 residues. As DNA, the CDR3 is TGTGCCAGCAGCCCGGGACTAGCGGCAGGGGGTCTGTTTTTT. It codes for CASSPGLAAGGLFF.

There are a few counts of this clone. V gene TRBV5-5 combines with J gene TRBJ1-6; the match to TRBD1 covers 7 bases. The junction had 11 bases not matched to a gene; V was cut back by 4 bases and J by 7 bases. CDR3 length: 16 residues. CDR1 is SGHKS and CDR2 is YYEKEE in the germline V gene (reference sequence). The CDR3 reads CASSLQTGFTNSPLHF. The CDR3 DNA reads TGTGCCAGCAGCCTCCAGACAGGGTTTACGAATTCACCCCTCCACTTT.

This clone was observed at least ten times. V and J are TRBV7-9 and TRBJ1-2; D uncertain. V lost 1 base, J lost 10 bases, and 10 bases lay in between. Germline loops: CDR1 SEHNR, CDR2 FQNEAQ (reference sequence). The CDR3 length is 12 residues. CDR3 DNA sequence: TGTGCCAGCAGCTTAGGACCAGGAAACTACACCTTC. This sequence encodes CASSLGPGNYTF.

The sample holds many counts of this clone. V usage is TRBV5-1 and J usage is TRBJ2-7; 7 positions match TRBD2. After removal of 7 bases from V and 6 bases from J, the junction contained 7 bases not matched to a gene. This CDR3 has 12 amino acids. Germline-derived CDR1 and CDR2 are SGHRS and YFSETQ. The CDR3 region has the DNA TGCGCCAGCGGGGGAGGGGTTGGCGAGCAGTACTTC. Amino acid sequence: CASGGGVGEQYF.

This clone is labeled medium-sized. This chain uses TRBV11-2 with TRBJ1-2, with a possible D match to TRBD1 (6 bases). The V gene lost 2 bases and the J gene lost 5 bases, with 15 bases spanning the gap. Germline values: CDR1 SGHAT, CDR2 FQNNGV. There are 15 residues in the CDR3. CDR3: CASSLYAGEEYGYTF. CDR3 coding DNA: TGTGCCAGCAGCTTATACGCAGGGGAGGAGTATGGCTACACCTTC. Based on the CDR3 plus reference TRBV11-2 and TRBJ1-2, the full variable domain is EAGVAQSPRYKIIEKRQSVAFWCNPISGHATLYWYQQILGQGPKLLIQFQNNGVVDDSQLPKDRFSAERLKGVDSTLKIQPAKLEDSAVYLCASSLYAGEEYGYTFGSGTRLTVV.

By share, this clone ranks as medium-sized (0.01 to 0.1%). The gene calls are TRBV28 and TRBJ1-1; D not resolved. CDR1 is MDHEN, CDR2 SYDVKM, per germline. The V end was cut by 6 bases, the J end by 0 bases, with 14 bases between. The CDR3 is 15 residues long. CDR3 DNA: TGTGCCAGCAGCCGTGACATGGGCATGAACACTGAAGCTTTCTTT. This codes for CASSRDMGMNTEAFF.

This clone showed up just a few times. V gene TRBV19 combines with J gene TRBJ2-1, with TRBD2 matching 7 bases. V gave up 7 bases and J gave up 4 bases; unmatched junction bases: 10. The germline gives CDR1 LNHDA, CDR2 SQIVND (reference sequence). This CDR3 has 15 residues. In nucleotides, the CDR3 is TGTGCCAGTACCATACTCGGGAGGCGATACAATGAGCAGTTCTTC. Amino acid sequence: CASTILGRRYNEQFF.

Relative to its sample, this clone is medium-sized (0.01 to 0.1%). This chain joins TRBV6-6 and TRBJ2-3; D remains ambiguous. The CDR3 spans 16 residues. Germline loops: CDR1 MNHNY, CDR2 SVGAGI (reference sequence). V shed 0 bases and J shed 6 bases, with 16 bases lying between them. The CDR3 is CASSYSTPGLRDTQYF. The CDR3 region has the DNA TGTGCCAGCAGTTACTCGACCCCGGGTCTGCGTGATACGCAGTATTTT.

This clone has a count of ten or more. This may arise from a read error, as a much more abundant clone is one base away. This sample also contains other DNA sequences that code for the same CDR3. The rearrangement uses TRBV24-1 and TRBJ1-1, with D perhaps TRBD1 (5 bases). CDR3 length: 15 amino acids. Looked up from germline, CDR1 is KGHDR and CDR2 is SFDVKD. CDR3 region: CATSRGSGMNTEAFF. CDR3 nucleotide sequence: TGTGCCACCAGTCGGGGGTCAGGCATGAACACTGAAGCCTTCTTT.

This clone appeared many times. This may come from a read error, since a much larger clone is one base off. Other DNA sequences in this specimen translate into the identical CDR3. The CDR3 sequence: CATSGLAGNEQFF. The CDR3 DNA is TGTGCCACCAGCGGACTAGCAGGCAATGAGCAGTTCTTC. The rearrangement uses TRBV15 and TRBJ2-1, with 8 bases matching TRBD2. The germline CDR1 and CDR2 sequences are LNHNV and YYDKDF (reference sequence). Trimming at V came to 5 bases and at J to 6 bases, leaving 3 bases not matched to a gene. The CDR3 totals 13 residues.

This clone was counted between two and nine times. The chain employs TRBV19 and TRBJ2-2; D uncertain. The length of the CDR3 is 12 residues. V was clipped by 6 bases and J by 8 bases, with 10 bases between them. From germline, CDR1 is LNHDA and CDR2 SQIVND (reference sequence). CDR3 residues: CASSPPGGELFF. CDR3 in DNA: TGTGCCAGTAGCCCTCCTGGGGGGGAGCTGTTTTTT.

This clone was observed many times. This chain joins TRBV6-1 and TRBJ2-3; 7 positions match TRBD1. V gave up 5 bases and J gave up 4 bases; unmatched junction bases: 9. Germline V gives CDR1 MNHNS, CDR2 SASEGT. The CDR3 contains 15 residues. Here the CDR3 reads CASSSKQGKADTQYF. DNA of the CDR3: TGTGCCAGCAGTTCTAAACAGGGGAAGGCAGATACGCAGTATTTT.

This clone was seen more than once but under ten times. J is TRBJ2-7 and V is TRBV19; D possibly corresponds to TRBD1 (6 bases). This CDR3 has 14 residues. The germline CDR1 and CDR2 sequences are LNHDA and SQIVND (reference sequence). Trimming cost V 7 bases and J 5 bases, with 18 bases left between them. The CDR3 spells CASTRTVGLHEQYF. The DNA of the CDR3 is TGTGCCAGTACCAGGACAGTTGGCCTGCACGAGCAGTACTTC.

The CDR3 sequence is CASGGGQGRLEETQYF. The DNA of the CDR3 is TGTGCCAGCGGGGGGGGACAGGGACGGCTGGAAGAGACCCAGTACTTC. The gene calls are TRBV6-1 and TRBJ2-5; 9 bases agree with TRBD1. The length of the CDR3 is 16 residues. Per germline, CDR1 MNHNS and CDR2 SASEGT. V lost 8 bases and J lost 3; bases outside the gene matches: 13.

This clone qualifies as medium-sized (0.01 to 0.1%). CDR3 in amino acids: CASSYGGSGYEQYF. In DNA, the CDR3 is TGTGCCAGCAGTTACGGCGGGAGCGGCTACGAGCAGTACTTC. The chain combines TRBV6-2 or TRBV6-3 with TRBJ2-7, with 7 bases fitting TRBD2. CDR3 length: 14 amino acids. Germline CDR1 is MNHEY and CDR2 is SVGEGT. V lost 2 bases to trimming and J lost 3 bases; unmatched junction nucleotides: 4.

The V call is TRBV20-1, the J call TRBJ2-2; 9 nucleotides match TRBD2. Germline values: CDR1 DFQATT, CDR2 SNEGSKA (reference sequence). Germline trimming cut 4 bases from V and 3 bases from J; bases unmatched to any gene: 12. The CDR3 extends over 17 amino acids. DNA of the CDR3: TGCAGTGCTAAGGGGTTTATAGCGGGAGAGTACACCGGGGAGCTGTTTTTT. This gives the protein CSAKGFIAGEYTGELFF.

This clone showed up just a few times. The chain employs TRBV6-2 or TRBV6-3 and TRBJ1-2; the D gene is possibly TRBD1 (6 bases). Germline V gene lookup returns CDR1 MNHEY and CDR2 SVGEGT. Trimming removed 6 bases from V and 6 bases from J, with 26 bases in between. This CDR3 has 17 residues. The CDR3, as DNA: TGTGCCAGCAGCTTCCCGGAGGGGGTAGAAATGTGGGATGGCTACACCTTC. Residues: CASSFPEGVEMWDGYTF.

The chain is built from TRBV30 and TRBJ1-4; 7 bases agree with TRBD1. The CDR3 contains 15 residues. V lost 2 bases and J lost 7; bases outside the gene matches: 10. CDR1 GTSNPN and CDR2 SVGIG come from the germline V gene (reference sequence). The CDR3 here is CAWSFGAGGSEKLFF. The CDR3 coding sequence is TGTGCCTGGAGTTTCGGCGCAGGGGGAAGTGAAAAACTGTTTTTT. Together with reference TRBV30 and TRBJ1-4, the CDR3 gives the full variable domain: SQTIHQWPATLVQPVGSPLSLECTVEGTSNPNLYWYRQAAGRGLQLLFYSVGIGQISSEVPQNLSASRPQDRQFILSSKKLLLSDSGFYLCAWSFGAGGSEKLFFGSGTQLSVL.

This clone is categorized as medium-sized. The chain links TRBV28 to TRBJ2-7; D is perhaps TRBD2 (5 bases). CDR1 is MDHEN and CDR2 is SYDVKM in the germline V gene. Trimming removed 6 bases from V and 2 bases from J, with 17 bases in between. The CDR3 contains 15 residues. This CDR3 is CASSPNSGAAYEQYF. Here the CDR3 DNA reads TGTGCCAGCAGCCCCAACAGCGGCGCTGCCTACGAGCAGTACTTC.